This T cell receptor beta chain came from a study of cytomegalovirus exposure and HLA in healthy donors. Primers included in the PCR were 60 Vbeta and 13 Jbeta primers. Sequenced by immunoSEQ multiplex PCR; TCRdb stores in-frame clones only, minus some. The table shows approximately 160,000 clones, with about 80% occurring only once. The sample taken for sequencing was PBMCs. The source is a woman aged 30 to 39 in good health and CMV-seropositive.

The CDR3 DNA is TGTGCCAGCAGCGAGCAGGGGAGCACAGATACGCAGTATTTT. This sequence encodes CASSEQGSTDTQYF. V gene TRBV9 combines with J gene TRBJ2-3, with a weak D call TRBD1 (6 bases). V was pared by 3 bases and J by 0 bases, with 8 bases between. The CDR3 extends over 14 amino acids. Germline loops: CDR1 SGDLS, CDR2 YYNGEE.